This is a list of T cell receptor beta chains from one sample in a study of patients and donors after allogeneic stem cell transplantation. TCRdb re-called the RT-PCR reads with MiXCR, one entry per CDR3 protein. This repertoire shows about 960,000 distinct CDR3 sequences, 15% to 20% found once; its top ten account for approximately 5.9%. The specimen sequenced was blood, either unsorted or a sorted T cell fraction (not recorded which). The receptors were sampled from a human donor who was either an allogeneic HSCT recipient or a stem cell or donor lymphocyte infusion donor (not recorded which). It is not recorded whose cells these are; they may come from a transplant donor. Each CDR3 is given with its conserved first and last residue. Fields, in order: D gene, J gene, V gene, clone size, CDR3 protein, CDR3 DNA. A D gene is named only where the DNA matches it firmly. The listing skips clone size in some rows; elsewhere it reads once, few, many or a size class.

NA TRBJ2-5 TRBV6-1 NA CASSTPGVETQYF TGTGCCAGCAGTACCCCAGGGGTCGAGACCCAGTACTTC
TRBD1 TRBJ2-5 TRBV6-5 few CASSYHRTGGAETQYF TGTGCCAGCAGTTACCATCGGACAGGGGGCGCGGAGACCCAGTACTTC
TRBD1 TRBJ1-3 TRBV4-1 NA CASSQDLRQGIVGNTIYF TGCGCCAGCAGCCAAGATCTGAGACAGGGGATAGTTGGAAACACCATATATTTT
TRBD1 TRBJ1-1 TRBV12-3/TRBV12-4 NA CASSFGPGGYNTEAFF TGTGCCAGCAGTTTTGGTCCAGGGGGGTATAACACTGAAGCTTTCTTT
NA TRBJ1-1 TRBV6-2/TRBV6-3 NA CASNYVFGDYLNTEAFF TGTGCCAGCAATTACGTGTTTGGGGATTACTTGAACACTGAAGCTTTCTTT
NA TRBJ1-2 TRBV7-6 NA CASSPNGPYGYTF TGTGCCAGCAGTCCCAACGGACCGTATGGCTACACCTTC
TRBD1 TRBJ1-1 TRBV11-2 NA CASSLGFAGGTEAFF TGTGCCAGCAGCTTAGGGTTCGCAGGGGGCACTGAAGCTTTCTTT
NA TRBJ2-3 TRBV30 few CAWSFQGRYDTQYF TGTGCCTGGAGCTTCCAGGGGCGATATGATACGCAGTATTTT
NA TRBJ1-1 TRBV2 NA CASKFGGGTEAFF TGTGCCAGCAAATTTGGAGGGGGCACTGAAGCTTTCTTT
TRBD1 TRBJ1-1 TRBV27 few CASSFGSQGDTEAFF TGTGCCAGCAGTTTTGGGTCTCAGGGGGACACTGAAGCTTTCTTT
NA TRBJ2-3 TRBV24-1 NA CATAQGAERYTDTQYF TGTGCCACCGCGCAGGGAGCGGAACGATACACAGATACGCAGTATTTT
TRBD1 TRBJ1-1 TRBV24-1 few CATSRTGTSEAFF TGTGCCACCAGTAGGACAGGGACCTCTGAAGCTTTCTTT
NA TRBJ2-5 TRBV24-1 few CATSAQPGTTKETQYF TGTGCCACCAGTGCTCAGCCCGGGACCACGAAAGAGACCCAGTACTTC
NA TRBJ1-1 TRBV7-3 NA CASSLRGGNEAFF TGTGCCAGCAGCCTTAGAGGGGGTAATGAAGCTTTCTTT
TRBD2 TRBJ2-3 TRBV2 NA CASSERVLAGSTDTQYF TGTGCCAGCAGTGAAAGGGTGCTAGCGGGAAGCACAGATACGCAGTATTTT
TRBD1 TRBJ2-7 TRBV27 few CASSLRDRVVNEQYF TGTGCCAGCAGTCTCCGGGACAGGGTTGTAAACGAGCAGTACTTC
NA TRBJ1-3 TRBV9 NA CASSVKNGNTIYF TGTGCCAGCAGCGTTAAAAATGGAAACACCATATATTTT
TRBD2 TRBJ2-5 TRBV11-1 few CASSLAGSASGFQETQYF TGTGCCAGCAGCTTAGCGGGTTCGGCTAGCGGGTTCCAAGAGACCCAGTACTTC
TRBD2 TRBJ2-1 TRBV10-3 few CATCERGGDNEQFF TGTGCCACCTGCGAACGGGGGGGGGACAATGAGCAGTTCTTC
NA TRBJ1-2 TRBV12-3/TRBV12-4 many CASSSKARDYTF TGTGCCAGCAGTTCGAAGGCGAGGGACTACACCTTC
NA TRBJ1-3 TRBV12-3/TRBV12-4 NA CASSLLGAGNTIYF TGTGCCAGCAGTTTATTGGGAGCAGGGAACACCATATATTTT
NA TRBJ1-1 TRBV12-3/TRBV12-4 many CASSLKGVQAFF TGTGCCAGCAGTTTGAAGGGAGTCCAAGCTTTCTTT
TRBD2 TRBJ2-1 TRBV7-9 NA CASSRLANYNEQFF TGTGCCAGCAGCCGACTAGCGAATTACAATGAGCAGTTCTTC
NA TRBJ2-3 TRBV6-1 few CASNELRADTQYF TGTGCCAGCAATGAATTAAGGGCAGATACGCAGTATTTT
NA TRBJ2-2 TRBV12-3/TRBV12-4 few CASSWAKNTGELFF TGTGCCAGCAGTTGGGCAAAAAACACCGGGGAGCTGTTTTTT
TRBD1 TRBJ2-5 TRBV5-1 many CASSLGDRGGETQYF TGCGCCAGCAGCTTGGGGGACAGGGGAGGAGAGACCCAGTACTTC
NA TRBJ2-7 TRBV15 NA CATSRDRGTYYEQYF TGTGCCACCAGCAGAGATCGCGGGACTTACTACGAGCAGTACTTC
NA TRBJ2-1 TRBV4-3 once CASSQRGETGHNEQFF TGCGCCAGCAGCCAAAGGGGGGAGACAGGGCACAATGAGCAGTTCTTC
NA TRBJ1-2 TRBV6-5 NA CASSWEGNGYTF TGTGCCAGCAGTTGGGAAGGGAATGGCTACACCTTC
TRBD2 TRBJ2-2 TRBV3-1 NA CASSPEASLAGTTGELFF TGTGCCAGCAGCCCAGAGGCATCGCTAGCGGGAACCACCGGGGAGCTGTTTTTT
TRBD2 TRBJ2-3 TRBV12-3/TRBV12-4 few CASSLYLAGGHTDTQYF TGTGCCAGCAGCCTGTATCTAGCGGGGGGTCACACAGATACGCAGTATTTT
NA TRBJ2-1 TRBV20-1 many CSARSIMGWEQFF TGCAGTGCTAGATCTATAATGGGGTGGGAGCAGTTCTTC
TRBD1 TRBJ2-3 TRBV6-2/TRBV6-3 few CASRGTGGPPSTDTQYF TGTGCCAGCAGGGGGACAGGGGGCCCTCCTAGCACAGATACGCAGTATTTT
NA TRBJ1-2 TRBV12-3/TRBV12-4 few CASSHRDRTNPNYGYTF TGTGCCAGCAGTCACCGGGACCGCACTAATCCTAACTATGGCTACACCTTC
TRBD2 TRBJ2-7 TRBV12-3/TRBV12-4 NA CASSLRWTSGRVYEQYF TGTGCCAGCAGCCTAAGATGGACTAGCGGGAGAGTTTACGAGCAGTACTTC
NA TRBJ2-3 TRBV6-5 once CASSYSIPPDTQYF TGTGCCAGCAGTTACTCGATCCCCCCAGATACGCAGTATTTT
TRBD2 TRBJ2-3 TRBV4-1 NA CASSQESAERENPQYF TGCGCCAGCAGCCAAGAGTCGGCGGAGCGGGAGAACCCGCAGTATTTT
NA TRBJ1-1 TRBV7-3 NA CASSTRQTTEAFF TGTGCCAGCAGCACTCGACAAACTACTGAAGCTTTCTTT
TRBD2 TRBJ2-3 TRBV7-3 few CASSLTGLAADTQYF TGTGCCAGCAGCTTAACTGGACTAGCAGCAGATACGCAGTATTTT
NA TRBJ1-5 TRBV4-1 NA CASRREGDGTQHF TGCGCCAGCAGAAGGGAGGGGGACGGGACCCAGCATTTT
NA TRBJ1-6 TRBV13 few CASSLLGISPLHF TGTGCCAGCAGCTTATTGGGAATCTCACCCCTCCACTTT
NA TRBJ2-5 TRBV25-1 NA CASSDFGAAGIETQYF TGTGCCAGCAGTGATTTTGGGGCAGCGGGTATAGAGACCCAGTACTTC
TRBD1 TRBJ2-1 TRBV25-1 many CASSRDRGVNEQFF TGTGCCAGCAGTAGGGACAGGGGGGTCAATGAGCAGTTCTTC